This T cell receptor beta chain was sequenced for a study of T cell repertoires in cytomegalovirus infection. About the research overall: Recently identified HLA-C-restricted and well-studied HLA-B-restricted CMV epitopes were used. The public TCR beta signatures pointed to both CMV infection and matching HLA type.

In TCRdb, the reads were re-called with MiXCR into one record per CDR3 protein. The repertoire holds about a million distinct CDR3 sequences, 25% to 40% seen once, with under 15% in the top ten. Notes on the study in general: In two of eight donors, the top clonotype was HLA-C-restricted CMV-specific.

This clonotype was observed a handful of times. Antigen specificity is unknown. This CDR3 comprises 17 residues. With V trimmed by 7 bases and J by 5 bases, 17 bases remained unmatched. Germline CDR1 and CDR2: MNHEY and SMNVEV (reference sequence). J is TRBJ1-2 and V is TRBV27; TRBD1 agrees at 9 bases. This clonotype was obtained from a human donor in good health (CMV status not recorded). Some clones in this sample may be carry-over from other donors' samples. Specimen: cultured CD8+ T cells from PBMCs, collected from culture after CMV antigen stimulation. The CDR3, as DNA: TGTGCCAGCACCTCACTCGAACAGGGGGCGAAAGGGTATGGCTACACCTTC. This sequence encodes CASTSLEQGAKGYGYTF.